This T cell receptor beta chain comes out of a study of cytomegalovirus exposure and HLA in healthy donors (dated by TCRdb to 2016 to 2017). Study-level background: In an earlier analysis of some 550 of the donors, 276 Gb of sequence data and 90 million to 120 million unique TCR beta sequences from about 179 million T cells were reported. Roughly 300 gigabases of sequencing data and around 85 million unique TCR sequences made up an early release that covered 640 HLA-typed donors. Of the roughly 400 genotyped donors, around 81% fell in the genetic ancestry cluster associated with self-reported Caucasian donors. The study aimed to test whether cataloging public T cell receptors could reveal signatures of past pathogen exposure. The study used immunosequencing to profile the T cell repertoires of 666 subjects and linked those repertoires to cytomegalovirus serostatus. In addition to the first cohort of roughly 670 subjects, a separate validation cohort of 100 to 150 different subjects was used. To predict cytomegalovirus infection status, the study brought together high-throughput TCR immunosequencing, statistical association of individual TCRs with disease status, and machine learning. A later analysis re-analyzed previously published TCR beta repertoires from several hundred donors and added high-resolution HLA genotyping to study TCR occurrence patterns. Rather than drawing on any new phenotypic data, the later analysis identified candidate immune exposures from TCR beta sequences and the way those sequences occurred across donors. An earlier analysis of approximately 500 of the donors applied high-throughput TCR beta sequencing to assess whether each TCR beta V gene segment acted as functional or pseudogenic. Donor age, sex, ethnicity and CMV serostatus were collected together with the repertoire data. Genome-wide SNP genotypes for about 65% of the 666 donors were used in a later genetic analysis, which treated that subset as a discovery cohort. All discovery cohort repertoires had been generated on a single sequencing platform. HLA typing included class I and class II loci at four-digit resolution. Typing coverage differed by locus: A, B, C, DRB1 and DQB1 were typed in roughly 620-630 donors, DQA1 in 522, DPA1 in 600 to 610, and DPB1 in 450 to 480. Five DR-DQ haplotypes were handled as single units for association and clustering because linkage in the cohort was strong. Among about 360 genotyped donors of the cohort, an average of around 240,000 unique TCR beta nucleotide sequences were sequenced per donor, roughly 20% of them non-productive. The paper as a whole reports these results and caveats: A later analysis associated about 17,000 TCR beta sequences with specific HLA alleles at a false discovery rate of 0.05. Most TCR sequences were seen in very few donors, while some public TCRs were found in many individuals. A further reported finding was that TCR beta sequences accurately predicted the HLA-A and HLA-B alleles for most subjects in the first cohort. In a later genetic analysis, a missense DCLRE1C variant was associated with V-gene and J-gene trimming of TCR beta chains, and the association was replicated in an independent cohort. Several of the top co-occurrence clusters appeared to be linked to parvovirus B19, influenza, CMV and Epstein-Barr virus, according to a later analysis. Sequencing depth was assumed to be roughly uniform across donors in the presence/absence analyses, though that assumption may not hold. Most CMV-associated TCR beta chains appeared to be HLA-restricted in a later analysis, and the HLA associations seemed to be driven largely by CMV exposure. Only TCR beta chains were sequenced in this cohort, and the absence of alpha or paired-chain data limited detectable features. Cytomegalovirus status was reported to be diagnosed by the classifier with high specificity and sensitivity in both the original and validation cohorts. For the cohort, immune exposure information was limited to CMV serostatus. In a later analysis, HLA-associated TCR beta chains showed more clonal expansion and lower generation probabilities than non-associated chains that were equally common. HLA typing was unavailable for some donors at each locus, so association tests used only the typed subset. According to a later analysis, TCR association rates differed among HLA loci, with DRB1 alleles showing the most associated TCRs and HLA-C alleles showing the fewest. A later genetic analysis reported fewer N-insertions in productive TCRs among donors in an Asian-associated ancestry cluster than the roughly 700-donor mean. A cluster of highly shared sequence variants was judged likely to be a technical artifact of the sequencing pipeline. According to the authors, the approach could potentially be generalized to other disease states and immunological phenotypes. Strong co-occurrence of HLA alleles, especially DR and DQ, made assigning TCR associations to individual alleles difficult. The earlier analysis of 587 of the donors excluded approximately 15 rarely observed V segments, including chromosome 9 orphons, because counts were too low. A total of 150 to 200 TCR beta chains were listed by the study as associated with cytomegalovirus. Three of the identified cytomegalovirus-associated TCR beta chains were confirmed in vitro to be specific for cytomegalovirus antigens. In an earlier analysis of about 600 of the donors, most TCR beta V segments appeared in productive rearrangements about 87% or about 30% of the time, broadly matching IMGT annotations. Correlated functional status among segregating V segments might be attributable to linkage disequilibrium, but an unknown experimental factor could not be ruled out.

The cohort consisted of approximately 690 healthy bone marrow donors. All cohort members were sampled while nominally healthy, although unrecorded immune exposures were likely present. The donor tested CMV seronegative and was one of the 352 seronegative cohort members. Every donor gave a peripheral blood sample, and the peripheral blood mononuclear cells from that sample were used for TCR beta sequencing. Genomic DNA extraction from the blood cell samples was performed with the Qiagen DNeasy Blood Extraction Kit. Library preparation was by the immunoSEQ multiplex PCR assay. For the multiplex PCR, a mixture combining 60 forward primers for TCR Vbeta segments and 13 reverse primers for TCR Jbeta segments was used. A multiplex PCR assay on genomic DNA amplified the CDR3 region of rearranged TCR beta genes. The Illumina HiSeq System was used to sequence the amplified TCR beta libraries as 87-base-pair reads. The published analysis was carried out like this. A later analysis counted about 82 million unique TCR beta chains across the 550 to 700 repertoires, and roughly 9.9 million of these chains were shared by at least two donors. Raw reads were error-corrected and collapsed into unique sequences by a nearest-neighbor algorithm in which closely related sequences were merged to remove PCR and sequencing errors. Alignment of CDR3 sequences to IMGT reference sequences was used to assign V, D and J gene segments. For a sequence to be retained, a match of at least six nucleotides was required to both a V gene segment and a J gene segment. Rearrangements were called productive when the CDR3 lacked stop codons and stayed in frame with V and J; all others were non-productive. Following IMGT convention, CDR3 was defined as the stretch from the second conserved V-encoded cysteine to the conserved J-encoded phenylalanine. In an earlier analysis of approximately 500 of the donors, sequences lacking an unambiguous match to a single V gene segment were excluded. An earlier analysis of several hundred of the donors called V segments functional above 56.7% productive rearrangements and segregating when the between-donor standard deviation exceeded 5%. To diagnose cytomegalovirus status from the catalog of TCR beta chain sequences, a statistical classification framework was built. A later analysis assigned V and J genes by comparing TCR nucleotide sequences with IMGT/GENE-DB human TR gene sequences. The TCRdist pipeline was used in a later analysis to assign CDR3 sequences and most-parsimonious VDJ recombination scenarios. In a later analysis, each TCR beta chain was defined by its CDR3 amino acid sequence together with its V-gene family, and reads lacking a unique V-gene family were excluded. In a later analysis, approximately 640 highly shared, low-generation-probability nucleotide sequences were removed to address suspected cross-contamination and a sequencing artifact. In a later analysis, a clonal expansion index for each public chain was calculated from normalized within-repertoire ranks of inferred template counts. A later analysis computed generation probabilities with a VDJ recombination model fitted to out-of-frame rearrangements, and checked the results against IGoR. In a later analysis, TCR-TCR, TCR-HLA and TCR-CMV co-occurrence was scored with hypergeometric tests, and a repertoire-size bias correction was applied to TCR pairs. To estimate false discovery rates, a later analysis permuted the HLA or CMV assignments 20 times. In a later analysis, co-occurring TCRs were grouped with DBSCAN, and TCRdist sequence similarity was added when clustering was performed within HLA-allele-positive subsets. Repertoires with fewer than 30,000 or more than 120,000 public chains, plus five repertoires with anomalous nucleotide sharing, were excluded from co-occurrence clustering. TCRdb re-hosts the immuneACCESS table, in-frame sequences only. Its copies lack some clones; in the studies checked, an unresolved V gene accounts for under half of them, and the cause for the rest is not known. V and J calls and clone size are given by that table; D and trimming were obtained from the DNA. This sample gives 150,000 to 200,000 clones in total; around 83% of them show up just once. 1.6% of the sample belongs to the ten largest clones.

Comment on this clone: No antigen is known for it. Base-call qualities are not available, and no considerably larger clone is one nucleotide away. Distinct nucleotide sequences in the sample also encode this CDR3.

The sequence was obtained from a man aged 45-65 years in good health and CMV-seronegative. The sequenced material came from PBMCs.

The CDR3 in this case is CASSPSGRGETQYF. The nucleotide sequence reads TGTGCCAGCAGCCCTAGCGGGAGAGGGGAGACCCAGTACTTC. This chain joins TRBV7-2 to TRBJ2-5; TRBD2 fits 10 bases in the junction. Taken from the germline V gene, the CDR1 and CDR2 loops are SGHTA and FQGNSA. The CDR3 starts with the cysteine, ends with the phenylalanine, and has 14 residues. The retained sequence is limited to the CDR3, 42 bases, with the frame set at the first base. V loses 5 bases at its end and J loses 5 bases; junction bases beyond the gene matches: 5.